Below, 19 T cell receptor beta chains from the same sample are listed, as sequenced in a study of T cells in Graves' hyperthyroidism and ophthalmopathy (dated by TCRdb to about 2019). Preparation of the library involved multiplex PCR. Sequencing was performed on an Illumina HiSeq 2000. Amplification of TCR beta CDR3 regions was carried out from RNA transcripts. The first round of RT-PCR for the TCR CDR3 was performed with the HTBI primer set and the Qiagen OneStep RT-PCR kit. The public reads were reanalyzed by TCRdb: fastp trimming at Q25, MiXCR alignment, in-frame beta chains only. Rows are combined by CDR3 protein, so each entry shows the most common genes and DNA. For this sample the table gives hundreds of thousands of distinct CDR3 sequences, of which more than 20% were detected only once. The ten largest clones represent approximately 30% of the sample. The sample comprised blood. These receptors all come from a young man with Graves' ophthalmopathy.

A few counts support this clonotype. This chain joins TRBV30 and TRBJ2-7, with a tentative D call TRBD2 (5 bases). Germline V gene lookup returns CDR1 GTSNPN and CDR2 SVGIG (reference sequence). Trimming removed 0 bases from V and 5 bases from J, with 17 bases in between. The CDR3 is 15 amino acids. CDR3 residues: CAWSVRSPEVDEQYF. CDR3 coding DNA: TGTGCCTGGAGTGTAAGGTCCCCGGAGGTCGACGAGCAGTACTTC.

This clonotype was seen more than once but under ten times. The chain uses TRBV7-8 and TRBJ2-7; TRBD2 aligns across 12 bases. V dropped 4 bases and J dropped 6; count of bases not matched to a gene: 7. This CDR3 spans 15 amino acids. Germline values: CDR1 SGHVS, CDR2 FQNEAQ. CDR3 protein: CASSSASGRALEQYF. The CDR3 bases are TGTGCCAGCAGCTCCGCTAGCGGGAGGGCCCTCGAGCAGTACTTC.

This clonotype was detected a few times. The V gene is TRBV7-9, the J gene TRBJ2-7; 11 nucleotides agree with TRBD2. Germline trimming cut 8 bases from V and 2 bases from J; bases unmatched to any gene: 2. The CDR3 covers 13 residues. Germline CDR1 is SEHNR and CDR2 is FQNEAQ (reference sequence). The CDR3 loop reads CASRSGRAYEQYF. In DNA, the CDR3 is TGTGCCAGCCGTAGCGGGAGGGCCTACGAGCAGTACTTC.

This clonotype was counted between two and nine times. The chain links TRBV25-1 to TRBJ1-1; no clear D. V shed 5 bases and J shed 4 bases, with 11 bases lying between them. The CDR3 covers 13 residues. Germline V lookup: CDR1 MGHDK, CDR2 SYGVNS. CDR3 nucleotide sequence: TGTGCCAGCAGTAAGAAGTCGGGCACTGAAGCTTTCTTT. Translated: CASSKKSGTEAFF.

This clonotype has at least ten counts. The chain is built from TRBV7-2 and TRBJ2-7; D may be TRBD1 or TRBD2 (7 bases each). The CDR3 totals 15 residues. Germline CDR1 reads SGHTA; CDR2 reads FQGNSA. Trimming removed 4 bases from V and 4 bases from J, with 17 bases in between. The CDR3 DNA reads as TGTGCCAGCAGCTGGGGGGGAGGGGGCCGGTACGAGCAGTACTTC. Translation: CASSWGGGGRYEQYF.

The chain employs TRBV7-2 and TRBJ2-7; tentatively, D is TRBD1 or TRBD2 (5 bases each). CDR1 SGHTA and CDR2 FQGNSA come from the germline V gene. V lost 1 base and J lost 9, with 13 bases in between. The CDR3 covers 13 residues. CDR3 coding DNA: TGTGCCAGCAGCTTAGGGGGACCGACTGGGCAGTACTTC. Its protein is CASSLGGPTGQYF.

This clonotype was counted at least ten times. The CDR3 is CAMKREGYTGELFF. The CDR3 region has the DNA TGTGCCATGAAGCGGGAGGGCTACACCGGGGAGCTGTTTTTT. The chain recombines TRBV12-3 or TRBV12-4 with TRBJ2-2; 10 nucleotides align to TRBD2. CDR3 size: 14 residues. The J segment lost 3 bases and the V segment lost 10 bases, leaving 5 bases of the junction unmatched.

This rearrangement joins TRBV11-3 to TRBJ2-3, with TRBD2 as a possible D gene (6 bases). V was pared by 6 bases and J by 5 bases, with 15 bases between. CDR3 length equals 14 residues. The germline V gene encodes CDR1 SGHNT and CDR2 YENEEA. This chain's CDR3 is CASRVLGSGDTQYF. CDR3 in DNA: TGTGCCAGCAGAGTACTCGGGAGTGGAGATACGCAGTATTTT.

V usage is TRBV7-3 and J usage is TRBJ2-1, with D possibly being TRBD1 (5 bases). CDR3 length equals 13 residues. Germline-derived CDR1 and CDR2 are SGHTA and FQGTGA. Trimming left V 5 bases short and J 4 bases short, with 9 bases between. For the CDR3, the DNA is TGTGCCAGCAGCCGCCAGGGTTACAATGAGCAGTTCTTC. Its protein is CASSRQGYNEQFF.

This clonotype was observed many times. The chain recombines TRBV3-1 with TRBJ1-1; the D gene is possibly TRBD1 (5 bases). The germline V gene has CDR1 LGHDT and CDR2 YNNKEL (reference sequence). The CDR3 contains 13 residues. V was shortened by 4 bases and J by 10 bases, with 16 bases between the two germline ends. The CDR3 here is CASSPLTAEGAFF. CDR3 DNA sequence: TGTGCCAGCAGCCCCTTGACAGCGGAAGGAGCTTTCTTT.

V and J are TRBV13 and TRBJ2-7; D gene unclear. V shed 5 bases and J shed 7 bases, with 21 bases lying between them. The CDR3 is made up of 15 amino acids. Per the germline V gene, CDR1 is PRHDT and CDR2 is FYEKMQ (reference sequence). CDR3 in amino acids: CASSPSPAGPREQYF. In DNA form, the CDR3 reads TGTGCCAGCAGCCCCTCCCCGGCCGGGCCGCGGGAGCAGTACTTC.

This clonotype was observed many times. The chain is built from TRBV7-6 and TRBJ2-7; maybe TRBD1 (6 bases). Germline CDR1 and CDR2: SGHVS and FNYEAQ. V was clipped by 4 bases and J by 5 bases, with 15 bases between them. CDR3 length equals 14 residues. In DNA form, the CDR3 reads TGTGCCAGCAGCTGGGGGCCGACTTCCCACGAGCAGTACTTC. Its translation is CASSWGPTSHEQYF.

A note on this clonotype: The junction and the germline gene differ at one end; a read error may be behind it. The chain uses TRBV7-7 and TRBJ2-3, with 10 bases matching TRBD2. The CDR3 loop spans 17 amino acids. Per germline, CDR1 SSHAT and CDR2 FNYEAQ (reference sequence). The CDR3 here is CASSLPQREGSTDTQYF. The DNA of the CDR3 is TGTGCTAGCAGCTTACCCCAGCGGGAGGGAAGCACAGATACGCAGTATTTT.

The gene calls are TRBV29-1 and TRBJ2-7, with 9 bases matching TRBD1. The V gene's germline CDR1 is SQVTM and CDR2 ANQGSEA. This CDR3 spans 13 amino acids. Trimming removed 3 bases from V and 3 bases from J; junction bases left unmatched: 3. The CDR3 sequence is CSVDGTGSYEQYF. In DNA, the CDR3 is TGCAGCGTTGATGGGACAGGGAGCTACGAGCAGTACTTC.

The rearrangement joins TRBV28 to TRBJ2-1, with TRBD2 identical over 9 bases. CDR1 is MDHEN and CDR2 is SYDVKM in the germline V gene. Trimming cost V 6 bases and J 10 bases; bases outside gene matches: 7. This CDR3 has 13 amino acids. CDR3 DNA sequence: TGTGCCAGCAGGAGGGGACTAGCAGGAGAGCAGTTCTTC. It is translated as CASRRGLAGEQFF.

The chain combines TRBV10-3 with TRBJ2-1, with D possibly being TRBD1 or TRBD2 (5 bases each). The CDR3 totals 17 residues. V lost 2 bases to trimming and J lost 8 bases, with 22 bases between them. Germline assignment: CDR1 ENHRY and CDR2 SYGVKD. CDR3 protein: CAISEANRDPKGYEQFF. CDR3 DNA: TGTGCCATCAGTGAGGCTAATCGGGACCCAAAGGGGTATGAGCAGTTCTTC.

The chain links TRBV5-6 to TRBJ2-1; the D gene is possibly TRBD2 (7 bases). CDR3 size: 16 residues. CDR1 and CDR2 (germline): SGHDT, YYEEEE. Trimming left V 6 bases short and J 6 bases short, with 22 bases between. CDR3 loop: CASTLTLRGQGNEQFF. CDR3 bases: TGTGCCAGCACCCTCACCCTGCGGGGGCAAGGCAATGAGCAGTTCTTC.

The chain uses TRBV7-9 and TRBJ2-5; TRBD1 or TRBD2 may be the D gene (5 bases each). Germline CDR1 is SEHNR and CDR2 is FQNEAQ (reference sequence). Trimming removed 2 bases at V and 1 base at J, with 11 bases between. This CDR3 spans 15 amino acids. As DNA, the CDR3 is TGTGCCAGCAGCTTACAGGGACGGCTCCAAGAGACCCAGTACTTC. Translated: CASSLQGRLQETQYF.

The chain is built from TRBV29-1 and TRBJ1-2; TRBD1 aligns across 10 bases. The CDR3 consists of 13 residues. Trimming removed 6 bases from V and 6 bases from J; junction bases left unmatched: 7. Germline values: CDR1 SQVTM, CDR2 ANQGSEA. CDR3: CSVATGGGNGYTF. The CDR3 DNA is TGCAGCGTCGCGACAGGGGGCGGTAATGGCTACACCTTC.